The 18 T cell receptor beta chains in this list originate from one sample, sequenced in a study of blood T cell repertoires in COVID-19. Data came from immunoSEQ multiplex PCR; TCRdb stores just in-frame clones and leaves some out. Counted here are about 23,000 clones, over 60% occurring once; the ten biggest clones make up about 40%. Specimen: peripheral blood. These receptor sequences come from a woman of 80 years or more with acute or convalescent COVID-19.

The chain recombines TRBV15 with TRBJ1-6; TRBD1 is a possible D gene (6 bases). V lost 3 bases and J 9 bases, leaving 15 bases between the germline ends. CDR1 LNHNV and CDR2 YYDKDF come from the germline V gene (reference sequence). The CDR3 is 15 amino acids. In DNA, the CDR3 is TGTGCCACCAGCAGGAACCCCCGAGGGGGTTCACCCCTCCACTTT. Translating it yields CATSRNPRGGSPLHF.

This rearrangement joins TRBV29-1 to TRBJ1-1; D may be TRBD1 (5 bases). There are 13 residues in the CDR3. From germline, CDR1 is SQVTM and CDR2 ANQGSEA. Between the trimmed V and J ends, which lost 4 bases and 1 base, there was a span of 10 bases. CDR3 bases: TGCAGCGTTGGGCTCAGGGAGAACACTGAAGCTTTCTTT. This gives the protein CSVGLRENTEAFF.

The chain links TRBV6-5 to TRBJ2-5; D unclear. Trimming took off 6 bases at V and 3 bases at J, with 11 bases between the two ends. Germline values: CDR1 MNHEY, CDR2 SVGAGI. CDR3 length: 13 residues. The CDR3 sequence: CASSRSLKETQYF. The CDR3 DNA reads as TGTGCCAGCAGCCGTTCCTTAAAAGAGACCCAGTACTTC.

The chain employs TRBV3-1 (or the pseudogene TRBV3-2) and TRBJ1-1; no definite D call. The CDR3 contains 14 residues. Looked up from germline, CDR1 is LGHDT and CDR2 is YNNKEL (reference sequence). V was trimmed by 4 bases and J by 1 base, leaving 10 bases between them. The DNA for the CDR3 is TGTGCCAGCAGCCGCGACATCCGGAACACTGAAGCTTTCTTT. It encodes CASSRDIRNTEAFF.

This chain joins TRBV12-3 or TRBV12-4 and TRBJ1-1; D is undetermined. V lost 10 bases to trimming and J lost 4 bases, with 10 bases between them. CDR3 length: 11 amino acids. The CDR3: CATTRVTEAFF. The CDR3 DNA reads TGTGCCACAACGAGGGTCACTGAAGCTTTCTTT.

V usage is TRBV6-6 and J usage is TRBJ2-2; D is undetermined. The length of the CDR3 is 16 residues. CDR1 MNHNY and CDR2 SVGAGI come from the germline V gene (reference sequence). The V and J ends lost 5 bases and 2 bases respectively, with 15 bases between them. In DNA form, the CDR3 reads TGTGCCAGCAGTCGCGAGTTTTTCCTAAACACCGGGGAGCTGTTTTTT. Protein: CASSREFFLNTGELFF.

This clone occurred once. The gene calls are TRBV29-1 and TRBJ2-2; a possible D gene is TRBD1 (6 bases). V lost 5 bases and J lost 8, with 9 bases in between. The germline CDR1 and CDR2 sequences are SQVTM and ANQGSEA. This CDR3 contains 11 residues. DNA of the CDR3: TGCAGCGTTAAACAGGGAGGGGAGCTGTTTTTT. It translates to CSVKQGGELFF.

V is TRBV10-3 and J is TRBJ1-6; D is possibly TRBD1 (5 bases). This CDR3 region has 14 residues. The germline V and J ends were trimmed by 7 bases and 5 bases, with 12 bases remaining between them. Germline V gene data show CDR1 as ENHRY and CDR2 as SYGVKD. CDR3 sequence reads: CAIKGTGDNSPLHF. CDR3 in DNA: TGTGCCATCAAAGGTACAGGTGATAATTCACCCCTCCACTTT.

The chain recombines TRBV19 with TRBJ2-1; TRBD2 matches at 7 bases. Unmatched junction bases numbered 7, after V lost 3 bases and J lost 2 bases. The CDR3 covers 16 residues. Germline loops: CDR1 LNHDA, CDR2 SQIVND (reference sequence). The CDR3 nucleotides are TGTGCCAGTAGTATTCTGGGCGGGAGTGCCTACAATGAGCAGTTCTTC. This translates into CASSILGGSAYNEQFF.

The chain joins TRBV11-3 to TRBJ2-7; a possible D gene is TRBD1 (6 bases). Germline V gene sequence: CDR1 SGHNT, CDR2 YENEEA. This CDR3 spans 13 amino acids. Trimming took 8 bases from V and 6 from J, leaving 17 bases between them. The CDR3 DNA reads TGTGCCAGCCCCCCCATAGACAGGCCCGAGCAGTACTTC. Translated: CASPPIDRPEQYF.

This chain joins TRBV5-6 and TRBJ2-3; D is ambiguous. Per germline, CDR1 SGHDT and CDR2 YYEEEE. V was cut by 0 bases and J by 5 bases, with 10 bases left in between. The CDR3 spans 14 residues. The CDR3 sequence is CASSLVSAKDTQYF. The DNA for the CDR3 is TGTGCCAGCAGCTTGGTGTCTGCGAAAGATACGCAGTATTTT.

V gene TRBV6-2 or TRBV6-3 combines with J gene TRBJ2-1, with D perhaps matching TRBD2 (6 bases). Germline CDR1 is MNHEY and CDR2 is SVGEGT. V lost 2 bases and J lost 7, with 15 bases in between. The CDR3 is made up of 15 amino acids. The CDR3 region has the DNA TGTGCCAGCAGTTACGGCGGGGTTGGGGGGAATGAGCAGTTCTTC. It translates to CASSYGGVGGNEQFF.

The chain is built from TRBV7-9 and TRBJ2-7; TRBD1 agrees at 7 bases. Germline values: CDR1 SEHNR, CDR2 FQNEAQ (reference sequence). This CDR3 is 14 amino acids long. Losses at the gene ends were 5 bases for V and 2 bases for J; bases not matched to a gene: 6. CDR3 bases: TGTGCCAGCAGCGAGACAGGGAAAACCTACGAGCAGTACTTC. This encodes CASSETGKTYEQYF.

The V gene is TRBV4-3, the J gene TRBJ2-2; the D gene is possibly TRBD1 (6 bases). The V end lost 3 bases, the J end lost 5 bases, and 13 bases lay between the germline ends. Germline V lookup: CDR1 LGHNA, CDR2 YSLEER. The CDR3 spans 15 residues. CDR3 in amino acids: CASSHRGQKTGELFF. CDR3 nucleotide sequence: TGCGCCAGCAGCCATCGCGGACAGAAGACCGGGGAGCTGTTTTTT.

V gene TRBV27 combines with J gene TRBJ1-2; 8 bases map to TRBD1. The junction had 7 bases not matched to a gene; V was cut back by 3 bases and J by 1 base. The length of the CDR3 is 16 residues. Per germline, CDR1 MNHEY and CDR2 SMNVEV (reference sequence). This chain's CDR3 is CASSFFGDRGNYGYTF. As DNA, the CDR3 is TGTGCCAGCAGTTTCTTCGGAGACAGGGGTAACTATGGCTACACCTTC.

This sequence joins TRBV2 and TRBJ1-2, with D tentatively TRBD1 (6 bases). CDR3 length: 13 residues. Trimming pared 8 bases from V and 1 base from J, leaving 11 bases between. Germline CDR1 reads SNHLY; CDR2 reads FYNNEI. The CDR3 DNA is TGTGCCAGCCGCCGGGACATTAACTATGGCTACACCTTC. Its translation: CASRRDINYGYTF.

This sequence joins TRBV6-6 and TRBJ1-4; D possibly corresponds to TRBD1 (6 bases). V lost 5 bases and J lost 3, with 10 bases in between. CDR1 is MNHNY, CDR2 SVGAGI, per germline (reference sequence). The CDR3 is made up of 14 amino acids. The CDR3 loop reads CASSPQGANEKLFF. The CDR3 nucleotides are TGTGCCAGCAGTCCACAGGGAGCTAATGAAAAACTGTTTTTT.

This chain connects TRBV6-5 to TRBJ2-7, with 7 bases aligning to TRBD2. Germline V gene lookup returns CDR1 MNHEY and CDR2 SVGAGI. The trim removed 10 bases at V and 7 bases at J, leaving 13 bases unmatched. There are 13 residues in the CDR3. The CDR3 sequence: CATRVGGGNEQYF. The CDR3 nucleotides read TGTGCCACCCGCGTGGGGGGGGGAAATGAGCAGTACTTC.